Reported below is one T cell receptor beta chain. Time point noted: blood from clinic visit 5 months post-surgery; TSC patient then seizure free. This entry belongs to a study of brain T cells in children with intractable seizures. The method was immunoSEQ multiplex PCR; TCRdb's version includes in-frame clones alone and lacks a portion of them. The data hold about 320,000 clones, with roughly 93% observed a single time. Trimming took 6 bases from V and 0 from J; bases not matched to a gene: 5. CDR1 is LNHDA and CDR2 is SQIVND in the germline V gene (reference sequence). The CDR3 covers 16 residues. The specimen was peripheral blood, collected more than 4 months after surgery. The rearrangement uses TRBV19 and TRBJ2-6; 7 bases agree with TRBD1. The TCR sequence derives from a boy in the first two years of life with tuberous sclerosis and intractable seizures. The CDR3, as DNA: TGTGCCAGTAGAGGACAGGAAAGCTCTGGGGCCAACGTCCTGACTTTC. Protein sequence: CASRGQESSGANVLTF.